Presented here are 28 T cell receptor beta chains from one specimen sequenced in a study of blood T cell repertoires in COVID-19. Here immunoSEQ multiplex PCR was the method, and the copy in TCRdb shows in-frame clones only, minus some. The repertoire holds 4,000 to 5,500 clones, with about 91% as singletons. The sequencing input was peripheral blood. The receptors originated from a man in his 70s with COVID-19, enrolled during active disease.

The chain joins TRBV18 to TRBJ2-1, with 11 positions matching TRBD2. The J segment lost 2 bases and the V segment lost 3 bases, leaving 3 bases of the junction unmatched. Germline V gene lookup returns CDR1 KGHSH and CDR2 LQKENI. The CDR3 totals 16 residues. CDR3 DNA: TGTGCCAGCTCACCCCGACTAGCGGGGACCTACAATGAGCAGTTCTTC. Its translation is CASSPRLAGTYNEQFF.

The genes are TRBV19 and TRBJ2-1; TRBD2 matches 13 bases. The germline gives CDR1 LNHDA, CDR2 SQIVND (reference sequence). V was pared by 3 bases and J by 7 bases, with 0 bases of the junction left unmatched. The CDR3 is 14 residues long. This CDR3 reads CASSMGLAGNEQFF. CDR3 nucleotides: TGTGCCAGTAGTATGGGACTAGCGGGAAATGAGCAGTTCTTC. The full variable domain, completed using reference TRBV19 and TRBJ2-1, is DGGITQSPKYLFRKEGQNVTLSCEQNLNHDAMYWYRQDPGQGLRLIYYSQIVNDFQKGDIAEGYSVSREKKESFPLTVTSAQKNPTAFYLCASSMGLAGNEQFFGPGTRLTVL.

This clone has more than one count but fewer than ten. The chain uses TRBV19 and TRBJ1-1, with unresolved D. Germline V gives CDR1 LNHDA, CDR2 SQIVND (reference sequence). V lost 3 bases to trimming and J lost 1 base, with 9 bases between them. CDR3 length: 14 amino acids. In DNA form, the CDR3 reads TGTGCCAGTAGTATCGCTCCGGGGAACACTGAAGCTTTCTTT. It translates to CASSIAPGNTEAFF.

The gene calls are TRBV11-3 and TRBJ2-4; TRBD1 agrees at 10 bases. Germline V lookup: CDR1 SGHNT, CDR2 YENEEA. With 1 base clipped from V and 3 bases from J, the junction kept 3 bases outside the gene matches. The CDR3 length is 16 residues. CDR3 residues: CASSLGGQGGKNIQYF. The CDR3 bases are TGTGCCAGCAGCTTAGGAGGACAGGGGGGCAAAAACATTCAGTACTTC. Looking up the rest from reference TRBV11-3 and TRBJ2-4 gives the full variable domain: EAGVVQSPRYKIIEKKQPVAFWCNPISGHNTLYWYLQNLGQGPELLIRYENEEAVDDSQLPKDRFSAERLKGVDSTLKIQPAELGDSAVYLCASSLGGQGGKNIQYFGAGTRLSVL.

The table lists this clone with a count of one. The gene calls are TRBV4-1 and TRBJ1-1; D not resolved. Trimming took off 0 bases at V and 0 bases at J, with 14 bases between the two ends. The CDR3 has 17 amino acids. Germline V gene data show CDR1 as MGHRA and CDR2 as YSYEKL. The CDR3 loop reads CASSQEGRVDLNTEAFF. In DNA, the CDR3 is TGCGCCAGCAGCCAAGAGGGGAGGGTCGATCTGAACACTGAAGCTTTCTTT.

This clone was seen just once. The J gene is TRBJ2-3, the V gene TRBV9; 10 bases are shared with TRBD2. The CDR3 extends over 17 amino acids. CDR1 SGDLS and CDR2 YYNGEE come from the germline V gene. Trimming at V came to 3 bases and at J to 5 bases, leaving 12 bases not matched to a gene. DNA for the CDR3: TGTGCCAGCAGCGCAGTACCAGCGGGAGGGCCGAAAGATACGCAGTATTTT. It codes for CASSAVPAGGPKDTQYF.

This chain links TRBV27 with TRBJ2-7, with D perhaps TRBD1 (5 bases). Germline-derived CDR1 and CDR2 are MNHEY and SMNVEV (reference sequence). With 4 bases removed from V and 1 base from J, the gap between germline ends came to 14 bases. This CDR3 comprises 15 residues. In DNA form, the CDR3 reads TGTGCCAGCAGTTGGGCCCAGGGTCGATCCTACGAGCAGTACTTC. As protein: CASSWAQGRSYEQYF.

This clone was observed a few times. The chain recombines TRBV4-1 with TRBJ2-1, with a weak D call TRBD2 (6 bases). This CDR3 has 15 amino acids. Germline V lookup: CDR1 MGHRA, CDR2 YSYEKL. V dropped 1 base and J dropped 5 bases, with 12 bases sitting between them. DNA of the CDR3: TGCGCCAGCAGCCAAGTTGGGGGGAGTAACAATGAGCAGTTCTTC. Its protein is CASSQVGGSNNEQFF.

V usage is TRBV6-4 and J usage is TRBJ2-2; TRBD2 is a possible D gene (5 bases). Deletions cut 6 bases from V and 2 bases from J, with 16 bases between. This CDR3 has 16 amino acids. Looked up from germline, CDR1 is MRHNA and CDR2 is SNTAGT. The CDR3 is CASSLGTGLNTGELFF. Here the CDR3 DNA reads TGTGCCAGCAGCCTTGGTACCGGACTCAACACCGGGGAGCTGTTTTTT.

DNA of the CDR3: TGTGCCACTACGATACCGGACCTTAGGAGGTACGAGCAGTACTTC. It is translated as CATTIPDLRRYEQYF. The V and J genes are TRBV9 and TRBJ2-7; a weak D match, TRBD2 (5 bases). There are 15 residues in the CDR3. V lost 9 bases and J 4 bases, leaving 23 bases between the germline ends. CDR1 SGDLS and CDR2 YYNGEE come from the germline V gene.

The chain couples TRBV5-1 to TRBJ1-2, with a tentative D call TRBD1 (6 bases). The V end lost 3 bases, the J end lost 6 bases, and 15 bases lay between the germline ends. The CDR3 totals 14 residues. Germline V gene sequence: CDR1 SGHRS, CDR2 YFSETQ. For the CDR3, the DNA is TGCGCCAGCAGCTACCAGGGGCCTAAAAATGGCTACACCTTC. Amino acid sequence: CASSYQGPKNGYTF.

The rearrangement joins TRBV6-5 to TRBJ2-7; 7 positions agree with TRBD1. Germline V gene data show CDR1 as MNHEY and CDR2 as SVGAGI. CDR3 length: 16 amino acids. Unmatched junction bases numbered 8, after V lost 2 bases and J lost 1 base. CDR3 loop: CASSYRRTGMSYEQYF. The CDR3 DNA is TGTGCCAGCAGTTACCGGCGGACAGGAATGTCCTACGAGCAGTACTTC.

CDR3 residues: CASSGGNHEQYF. The CDR3 bases are TGTGCCAGCAGTGGGGGGAACCACGAGCAGTACTTC. This sequence joins TRBV12-3 or TRBV12-4 and TRBJ2-7, with D perhaps matching TRBD2 (6 bases). The V gene lost 5 bases and the J gene lost 5 bases, with 10 bases spanning the gap. CDR3 length: 12 amino acids.

The CDR3, as DNA: TGTGCCAGCAGGGGCTTTAACTATGGCTACACCTTC. Translation: CASRGFNYGYTF. The V call is TRBV12-3 or TRBV12-4, the J call TRBJ1-2; D is unclear. Between the trimmed V and J ends, which lost 6 bases and 1 base, there was a span of 6 bases. This CDR3 contains 12 residues.

The rearrangement joins TRBV3-1 (or the pseudogene TRBV3-2) to TRBJ2-4, with TRBD2 matching 15 bases. Trimming took 0 bases from V and 4 from J; bases not matched to a gene: 4. Per the germline V gene, CDR1 is LGHDT and CDR2 is YNNKEL (reference sequence). The CDR3 covers 18 residues. This CDR3 is CASSQDRGLAGGKNIQYF. In nucleotides, the CDR3 is TGTGCCAGCAGCCAAGACAGGGGACTAGCGGGAGGTAAAAACATTCAGTACTTC.

The chain couples TRBV5-1 to TRBJ2-3, with 10 bases that match TRBD2. The germline V gene has CDR1 SGHRS and CDR2 YFSETQ. The CDR3 consists of 19 residues. V trimming: 1 base; J trimming: 1 base; junction bases outside the gene matches: 12. The CDR3 protein is CASSLMASGGGLGTDTQYF. In DNA form, the CDR3 reads TGCGCCAGCAGCTTGATGGCTAGCGGGGGCGGTTTGGGCACAGATACGCAGTATTTT.

The chain is built from TRBV18 and TRBJ1-4, with D tentatively TRBD1 (5 bases). V was cut by 0 bases and J by 8 bases, with 13 bases left in between. The CDR3 contains 15 residues. Germline values: CDR1 KGHSH, CDR2 LQKENI. The CDR3 spells CASSPPSRVGEKLFF. CDR3 in DNA: TGTGCCAGCTCACCACCGTCCAGGGTCGGCGAAAAACTGTTTTTT.

The rearrangement joins TRBV6-1 to TRBJ1-2; tentatively, D is TRBD1 (6 bases). The CDR3 consists of 12 residues. Germline CDR1 is MNHNS and CDR2 is SASEGT. V lost 6 bases and J lost 7, with 12 bases in between. This CDR3 is CASSKGGFGYTF. The CDR3 region has the DNA TGTGCCAGCAGCAAGGGGGGGTTTGGCTACACCTTC.

The genes are TRBV19 and TRBJ2-2, with D possibly being TRBD1 (6 bases). This CDR3 contains 15 residues. V lost 6 bases and J 4 bases, leaving 15 bases between the germline ends. Per the germline V gene, CDR1 is LNHDA and CDR2 is SQIVND (reference sequence). The CDR3 nucleotides read TGTGCCAGTAGCAGGGGACGCGAGGCCACCGGGGAGCTGTTTTTT. This encodes CASSRGREATGELFF.

The chain carries TRBV5-4 and TRBJ2-7, with TRBD1 matching 7 bases. Germline V CDR1 and CDR2: SGHNT, YYREEE (reference sequence). CDR3 length: 12 amino acids. V shed 4 bases and J 5 bases; nucleotides not matched to a gene: 3. CDR3 sequence: CASSIDRDEQYF. DNA for the CDR3: TGTGCCAGCAGCATAGACAGGGACGAGCAGTACTTC.

This clone was seen only a few times. The J gene is TRBJ1-5, the V gene TRBV10-3; TRBD1 matches at 10 bases. The length of the CDR3 is 16 residues. J was trimmed by 1 base and V by 2 bases; bases with no gene match: 2. Germline CDR1 ENHRY, CDR2 SYGVKD. DNA of the CDR3: TGTGCCATCAGTGAGGACAGGGGGCTAAGCAATCAGCCCCAGCATTTT. Its protein product is CAISEDRGLSNQPQHF.

CDR3 bases: TGTGCCAGCAGCTCCCTTGAGGCCTCGGCGGGAAACACCATATATTTT. It specifies CASSSLEASAGNTIYF. V is TRBV13 and J is TRBJ1-3; D ambiguous. The V end lost 4 bases, the J end lost 4 bases, and 17 bases lay between the germline ends. The CDR3 is made up of 16 amino acids. Per germline, CDR1 PRHDT and CDR2 FYEKMQ (reference sequence).

V gene TRBV7-2 combines with J gene TRBJ2-1; tentatively, D is TRBD2 (6 bases). The V end was cut by 0 bases, the J end by 9 bases, with 9 bases between. From germline, CDR1 is SGHTA and CDR2 FQGNSA. There are 13 residues in the CDR3. Here the CDR3 reads CASSLARGSEQFF. CDR3 coding DNA: TGTGCCAGCAGCTTAGCGCGGGGCAGTGAGCAGTTCTTC.

This rearrangement joins TRBV10-3 to TRBJ1-5, with TRBD1 matching over 8 bases. V dropped 10 bases and J dropped 4; count of bases not matched to a gene: 6. There are 13 residues in the CDR3. The V gene's germline CDR1 is ENHRY and CDR2 SYGVKD. Here the CDR3 reads CATQGAANQPQHF. The CDR3 DNA follows: TGTGCCACGCAGGGGGCGGCAAATCAGCCCCAGCATTTT.

The DNA of the CDR3 is TGCAGCGTTACTAGTCTAAAAGGCAAAAACATTCAGTACTTC. Translating it yields CSVTSLKGKNIQYF. The chain joins TRBV29-1 to TRBJ2-4; D is possibly TRBD2 (5 bases). The CDR3 runs 14 residues. Trimming took off 5 bases at V and 3 bases at J, with 14 bases between the two ends. Germline loops: CDR1 SQVTM, CDR2 ANQGSEA.

The chain is built from TRBV6-1 and TRBJ2-3; maybe TRBD2 (6 bases). V gave up 3 bases and J gave up 6 bases, with 19 bases separating them. This CDR3 is built from 16 residues. CDR1 MNHNS and CDR2 SASEGT come from the germline V gene. The CDR3 DNA sequence: TGTGCCAGCAGTGATCCTCGTAGCGGAAAGGGCGATACGCAGTATTTT. Translated, it gives CASSDPRSGKGDTQYF.

This clone was found once. The CDR3 region has the DNA TGTGCCAGCAGCTTAGGCGGGAGCCTTCCCAATGAGCAGTTCTTC. Its protein product is CASSLGGSLPNEQFF. The rearrangement links TRBV7-9 to TRBJ2-1, with 7 bases aligning to TRBD2. This CDR3 spans 15 amino acids. Per the germline V gene, CDR1 is SEHNR and CDR2 is FQNEAQ (reference sequence). Trimming took 1 base from V and 6 from J; bases not matched to a gene: 6.

This chain uses TRBV11-2 with TRBJ2-2, with 8 bases aligning to TRBD1. Trimming at V came to 4 bases and at J to 15 bases, leaving 16 bases not matched to a gene. This CDR3 is built from 15 residues. Germline values: CDR1 SGHAT, CDR2 FQNNGV. In DNA, the CDR3 is TGTGCCAGCAGCTCAAACATCCCCGGGACAGGATTGGTGTTTTTT. As protein: CASSSNIPGTGLVFF.